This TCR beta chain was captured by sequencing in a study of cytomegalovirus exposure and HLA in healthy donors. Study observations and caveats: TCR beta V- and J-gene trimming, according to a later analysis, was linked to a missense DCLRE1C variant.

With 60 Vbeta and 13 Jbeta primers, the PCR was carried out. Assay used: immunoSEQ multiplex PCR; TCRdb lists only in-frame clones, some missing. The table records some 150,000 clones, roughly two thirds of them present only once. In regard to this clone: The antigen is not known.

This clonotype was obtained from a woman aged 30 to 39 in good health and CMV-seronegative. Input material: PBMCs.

The CDR3 region has the DNA TGTGCCAGCAGACGACGGGGGGGGGACAGGGAGCAAGGACTGTTTTTT. It translates to CASRRRGGDREQGLFF. The chain couples TRBV7-2 to TRBJ1-4; the match to TRBD1 covers 9 bases. Unmatched junction bases numbered 18, after V lost 6 bases and J lost 13 bases. The CDR3 sequence is 16 residues long. CDR1 is SGHTA, CDR2 FQGNSA, per germline.